A selection of T cell receptor beta chains follows, all from one sample in a study of pediatric ulcerative colitis. The table came from immunoSEQ multiplex PCR; TCRdb's copy has only in-frame clones and leaves some out. The data show around 40,000 clones, roughly 82% seen once. The source material was gut tissue. These receptors were collected from a boy under 18 with severe ulcerative colitis. The CDR3 runs from the conserved cysteine through the conserved F or W.

v_gene,j_gene,CDR3aa
TRBV7-9,TRBJ1-1,CASSLDGGNTEAFF
TRBV28,TRBJ2-7,CASSLWDAQSYEQYF
TRBV5-1,TRBJ2-7,CASSLYGTGVSDEQYF
TRBV30,TRBJ2-2,CAWSTRSAGELFF
TRBV18,TRBJ2-7,CASSLGSGFAYEQYF
TRBV5-5,TRBJ2-2,CASSFVLNTGELFF
TRBV7-9,TRBJ1-6,CASSLDSLNSPLHF
TRBV5-6,TRBJ2-3,CASSQVVGGDTQYF
TRBV5-5,TRBJ1-2,CASSLARLPYGYTF
TRBV5-1,TRBJ2-1,CASSPGTVEQFF
TRBV21-1,TRBJ1-1,CASSKEAGLNTEAFF
TRBV5-6,TRBJ2-7,CASSFRGPVSSYEQYF
TRBV7-2,TRBJ2-1,CASSPLVGGIGEQFF
TRBV28,TRBJ1-2,CASSSLSNYGYTF
TRBV9,TRBJ1-5,CASSGRRQGNQPQHF
TRBV11-3,TRBJ2-5,CASSLGRGLSETQYF
TRBV30,TRBJ1-1,CAWSNPAGGLNTEAFF
TRBV6-5,TRBJ2-3,CASSYSGYRTDTQYF
TRBV7-9,TRBJ2-7,CASSFMGLTYEQYF
TRBV6-6,TRBJ2-7,CASSYPGGYEQYF
TRBV6-5,TRBJ2-1,CASRKTGGEQFF
TRBV5-4,TRBJ2-7,CASSPGQGTTGQYF
TRBV9,TRBJ2-3,CASSVGLLEAVHTQYF
TRBV6-1,TRBJ1-6,CASSETASLHF
TRBV30,TRBJ2-1,CAWSVLGNEQFF